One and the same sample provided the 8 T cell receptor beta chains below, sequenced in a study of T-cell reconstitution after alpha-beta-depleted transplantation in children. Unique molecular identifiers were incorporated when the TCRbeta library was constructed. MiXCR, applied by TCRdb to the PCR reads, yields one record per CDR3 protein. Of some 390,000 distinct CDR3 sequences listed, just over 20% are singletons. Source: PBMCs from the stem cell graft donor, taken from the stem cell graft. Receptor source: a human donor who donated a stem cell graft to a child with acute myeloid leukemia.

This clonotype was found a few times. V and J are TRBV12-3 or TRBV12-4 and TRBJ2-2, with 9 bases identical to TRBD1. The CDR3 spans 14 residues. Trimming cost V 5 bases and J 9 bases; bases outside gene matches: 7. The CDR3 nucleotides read TGTGCCAGCAGTCCCCGGGACAGGGACCGGGAGCTGTTTTTT. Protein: CASSPRDRDRELFF.

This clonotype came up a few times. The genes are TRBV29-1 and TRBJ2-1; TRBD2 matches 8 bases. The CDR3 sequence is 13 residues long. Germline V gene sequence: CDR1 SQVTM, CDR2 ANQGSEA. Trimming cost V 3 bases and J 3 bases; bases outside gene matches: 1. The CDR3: CSVESGSYNEQFF. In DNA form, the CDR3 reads TGCAGCGTTGAGAGCGGGAGCTACAATGAGCAGTTCTTC.

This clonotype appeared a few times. As DNA, the CDR3 is TGTGCCAGCAGCTCCCACATGGCCGGGGAGCTGTTTTTT. Amino acid sequence: CASSSHMAGELFF. The rearrangement links TRBV12-3 or TRBV12-4 to TRBJ2-2; D uncertain. The CDR3 has 13 residues. V dropped 6 bases and J dropped 6 bases, with 11 bases sitting between them.

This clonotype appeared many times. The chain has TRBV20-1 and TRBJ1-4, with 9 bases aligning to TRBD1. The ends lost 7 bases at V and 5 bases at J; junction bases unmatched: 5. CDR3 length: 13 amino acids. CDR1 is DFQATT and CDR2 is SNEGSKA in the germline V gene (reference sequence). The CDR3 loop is CSVQTGGNEKLFF. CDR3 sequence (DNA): TGCAGTGTCCAGACAGGGGGGAATGAAAAACTGTTTTTT.

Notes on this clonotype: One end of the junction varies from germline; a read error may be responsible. The CDR3 DNA reads TGCGCCAGCACGGGAGGGAGCTACGATGAGCAGTTCTTC. This sequence encodes CASTGGSYDEQFF. The J gene is TRBJ2-1, the V gene TRBV4-3, with 8 bases identical to TRBD2. The CDR3 has 13 amino acids. Germline V gives CDR1 LGHNA, CDR2 YSLEER.

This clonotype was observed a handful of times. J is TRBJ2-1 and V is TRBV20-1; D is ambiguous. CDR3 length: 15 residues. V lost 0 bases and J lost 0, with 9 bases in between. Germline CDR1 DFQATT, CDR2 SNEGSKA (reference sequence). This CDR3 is CSARDIHLSYNEQFF. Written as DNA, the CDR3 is TGCAGTGCTAGAGATATCCACCTCTCCTACAATGAGCAGTTCTTC.

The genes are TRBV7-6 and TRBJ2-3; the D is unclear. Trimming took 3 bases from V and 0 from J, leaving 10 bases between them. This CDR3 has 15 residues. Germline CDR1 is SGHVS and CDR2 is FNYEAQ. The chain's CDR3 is CASSFASSSTDTQYF. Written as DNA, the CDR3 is TGTGCCAGCAGCTTCGCCAGCTCTAGCACAGATACGCAGTATTTT. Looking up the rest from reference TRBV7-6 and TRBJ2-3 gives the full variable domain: GAGVSQSPRYKVTKRGQDVALRCDPISGHVSLYWYRQALGQGPEFLTYFNYEAQQDKSGLPNDRFSAERPEGSISTLTIQRTEQRDSAMYRCASSFASSSTDTQYFGPGTRLTVL.

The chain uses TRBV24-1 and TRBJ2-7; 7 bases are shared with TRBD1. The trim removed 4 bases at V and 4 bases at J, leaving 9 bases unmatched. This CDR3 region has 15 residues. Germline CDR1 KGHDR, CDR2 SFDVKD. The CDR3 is CATSDPSTGFYEQYF. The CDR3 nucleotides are TGTGCCACCAGTGACCCGTCGACAGGGTTTTACGAGCAGTACTTC.